This T cell receptor (beta chain) was identified during a study of shared clonotypes between healthy human individuals. Worth noting for this clone: Its matching antigen is unknown.

Study outcomes and limitations: A handful of donors showed sharing of 4.5% to 6% of naive CD4 clonotypes. The four-donor shared clonotypes exceeded non-shared clonotypes in generation probability, with non-shared ones scoring lower. An effect of sequencing depth on clonotype sharing among donors was expected.

CDR1 is MDHEN and CDR2 is SYDVKM in the germline V gene. Trimming left V 8 bases short and J 4 bases short, with 20 bases between. The CDR3 contains 15 residues. The assay was run at deep level. Method: immunoSEQ multiplex PCR; TCRdb's copy keeps in-frame clones and lacks some. The table lists about 380,000 clones, 90% to 98% of them singletons. The origin of this receptor is a man in his thirties or forties in good health. Input material: memory CD8+ T cells sorted from blood. This sample's subset: CD45RO+ cells pooled with CCR7-negative TemRA cells. This chain joins TRBV28 and TRBJ1-2; maybe TRBD1 (6 bases). In DNA form, the CDR3 reads TGTGCCAGCGAAGCTGGGGGGCGAAGTTCCTATGGCTACACCTTC. Its protein product is CASEAGGRSSYGYTF.